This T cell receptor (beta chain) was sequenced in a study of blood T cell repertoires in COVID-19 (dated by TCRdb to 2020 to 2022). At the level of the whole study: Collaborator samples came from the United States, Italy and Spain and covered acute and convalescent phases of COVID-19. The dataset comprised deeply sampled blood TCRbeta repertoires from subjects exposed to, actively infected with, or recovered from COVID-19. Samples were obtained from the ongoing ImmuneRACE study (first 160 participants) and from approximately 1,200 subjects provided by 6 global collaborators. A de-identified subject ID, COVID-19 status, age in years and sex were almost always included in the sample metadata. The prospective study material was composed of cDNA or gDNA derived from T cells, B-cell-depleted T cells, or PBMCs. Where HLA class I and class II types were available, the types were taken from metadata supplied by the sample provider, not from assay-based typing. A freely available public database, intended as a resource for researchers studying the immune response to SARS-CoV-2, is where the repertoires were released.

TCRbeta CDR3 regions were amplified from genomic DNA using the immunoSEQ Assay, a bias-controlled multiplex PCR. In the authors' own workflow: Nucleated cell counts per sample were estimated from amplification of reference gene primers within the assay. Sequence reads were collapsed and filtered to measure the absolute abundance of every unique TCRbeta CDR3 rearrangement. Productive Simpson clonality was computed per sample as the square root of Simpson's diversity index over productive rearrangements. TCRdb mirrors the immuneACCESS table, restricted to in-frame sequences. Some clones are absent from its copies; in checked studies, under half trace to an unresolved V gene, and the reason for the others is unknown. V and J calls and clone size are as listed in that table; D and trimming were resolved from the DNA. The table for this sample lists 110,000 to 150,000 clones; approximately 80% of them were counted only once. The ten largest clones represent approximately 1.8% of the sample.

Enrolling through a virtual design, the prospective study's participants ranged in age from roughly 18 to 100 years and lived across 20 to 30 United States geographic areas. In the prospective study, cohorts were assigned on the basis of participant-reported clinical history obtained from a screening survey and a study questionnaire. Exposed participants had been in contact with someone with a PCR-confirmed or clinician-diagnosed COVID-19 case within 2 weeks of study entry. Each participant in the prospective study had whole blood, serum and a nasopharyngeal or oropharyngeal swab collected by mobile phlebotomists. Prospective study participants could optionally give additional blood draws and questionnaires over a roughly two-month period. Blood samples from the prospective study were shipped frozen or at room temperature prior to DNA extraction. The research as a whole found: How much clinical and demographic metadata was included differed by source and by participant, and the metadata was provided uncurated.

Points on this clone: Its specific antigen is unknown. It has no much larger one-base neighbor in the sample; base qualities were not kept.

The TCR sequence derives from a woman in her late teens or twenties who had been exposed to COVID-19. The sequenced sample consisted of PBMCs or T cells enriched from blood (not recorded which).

The sequenced DNA is TGTGCCAGCAGTGAGGGGCAGAGCCTGGGGGAGACCCAGTACTTC. Its protein reads: CASSEGQSLGETQYF. The chain couples TRBV2 to TRBJ2-5; possibly the D gene is TRBD1, per 5 matching bases. According to the germline V gene, CDR1 reads SNHLY and CDR2 reads FYNNEI. The CDR3 has 15 amino acids, counting the end cysteine and phenylalanine. The kept DNA is CDR3 alone, 45 bases in frame from the first base. Deletion took 3 bases off V and 5 bases off J, with a span of 16 bases between the germline ends.